This T cell receptor beta chain stems from a study of blood T cells in healthy people across ages. Study conclusions and caveats: Researchers judged that diversity estimates from one million T cells fell short of true values. In long-lived donors, naive CD4+ cell counts and diversity exceeded those of aged donors.

The authors ran a second PCR of about 6 to 11 cycles using a sample-barcoded 5' primer and a J-beta primer mix. TCRdb re-derived calls from the 5' RACE reads in MiXCR, one entry per CDR3 protein. The profile shows over a million distinct CDR3 sequences, roughly 45% of them singletons. The authors drew around 9.4 milliliters of peripheral blood from each donor. Remarks on this clonotype: Its antigen is unknown.

The CDR3 totals 13 residues. Trimming pared 6 bases from V and 11 bases from J, leaving 19 bases between. The chain has TRBV12-3 or TRBV12-4 and TRBJ2-5; TRBD2 is a possible D gene (6 bases). The sequencing input was blood. This TCR derives from a woman aged 18-30 years in good health. The CDR3 region has the DNA TGTGCCAGCAGCCCGGGGGTCTCCTACAAGCAGTACTTC. Residues: CASSPGVSYKQYF.